One sample yielded the 7 T cell receptor beta chains listed below, sequenced in a study of a mutant IDH1 vaccine in newly diagnosed glioma. The time point is: week 35, safety follow-up. Topical imiquimod accompanied each vaccine dose, which consisted of 300 ug of mutant IDH1 20-mer peptide. The antigens these receptors bind are not known. Method: immunoSEQ multiplex PCR; TCRdb's copy keeps in-frame clones and lacks some. The sample has some 50,000 clones; 85% to 95% are singletons. This material consisted of PBMCs, taken from a glioma patient whose treatment included an IDH1 peptide vaccine. The source is a man aged 45-60 years with glioma.

This clone appeared a few times. The rearrangement joins TRBV9 to TRBJ2-7; tentatively, D is TRBD1 or TRBD2 (5 bases each). The CDR3 covers 14 residues. The germline CDR1 and CDR2 sequences are SGDLS and YYNGEE. V was shortened by 0 bases and J by 4 bases, with 11 bases between the two germline ends. CDR3 amino acids: CASSVGDGAYEQYF. The CDR3 coding sequence is TGTGCCAGCAGCGTAGGAGACGGGGCGTACGAGCAGTACTTC.

V gene TRBV2 combines with J gene TRBJ2-7, with D unresolved. In germline, CDR1 is SNHLY, CDR2 FYNNEI. The CDR3 is 11 residues long. The ends were cut back, 5 bases at V and 3 bases at J, with 5 bases in the middle. This chain's CDR3 is CASSLSYEQYF. CDR3 nucleotides: TGTGCCAGCAGTCTAAGCTACGAGCAGTACTTC.

This clone appeared a single time. The chain has TRBV27 and TRBJ1-2; 7 positions match TRBD1. CDR3 size: 15 residues. Germline V gene data show CDR1 as MNHEY and CDR2 as SMNVEV (reference sequence). V shed 3 bases and J 8 bases; nucleotides not matched to a gene: 12. The CDR3 reads CASSLGQGVVEGYTF. The CDR3 nucleotides read TGTGCCAGCAGTTTGGGGCAGGGGGTAGTCGAGGGCTACACCTTC.

The genes are TRBV28 and TRBJ2-7, with a possible D match to TRBD2 (6 bases). Germline values: CDR1 MDHEN, CDR2 SYDVKM. V dropped 2 bases and J dropped 2 bases, with 13 bases sitting between them. The CDR3 extends over 15 amino acids. CDR3 in DNA: TGTGCCAGCAGTTTACTACTGGGCGGGGCCTACGAGCAGTACTTC. Protein product: CASSLLLGGAYEQYF. Drawing the rest from reference TRBV28 and TRBJ2-7, the complete variable domain is DVKVTQSSRYLVKRTGEKVFLECVQDMDHENMFWYRQDPGLGLRLIYFSYDVKMKEKGDIPEGYSVSREKKERFSLILESASTNQTSMYLCASSLLLGGAYEQYFGPGTRLTVT.

The chain uses TRBV5-1 and TRBJ2-5, with unresolved D. CDR1 is SGHRS and CDR2 is YFSETQ in the germline V gene. This CDR3 has 12 residues. Trimming took 0 bases from V and 7 from J, leaving 7 bases between them. CDR3 residues: CASSLDGPTQYF. The CDR3, as DNA: TGCGCCAGCAGCTTGGATGGCCCGACCCAGTACTTC.

As concerns this clone: The sample carries other DNA sequences with the same CDR3. V is TRBV19 and J is TRBJ1-5, with no clear D. The V and J ends lost 1 base and 6 bases respectively, with 4 bases between them. Germline loops: CDR1 LNHDA, CDR2 SQIVND (reference sequence). CDR3 length equals 12 residues. The CDR3 protein is CASSIGGQPQHF. The CDR3 nucleotides read TGTGCCAGTAGTATAGGCGGTCAGCCCCAGCATTTT.

This clone was counted once. The chain joins TRBV7-3 to TRBJ2-1; perhaps TRBD2 as D (5 bases). Germline V gene sequence: CDR1 SGHTA, CDR2 FQGTGA. Trimming took 5 bases from V and 4 from J, leaving 15 bases between them. CDR3 length: 15 amino acids. The DNA for the CDR3 is TGTGCCAGCAGCCTCCTGTGGACTGCATACAATGAGCAGTTCTTC. Amino acid sequence: CASSLLWTAYNEQFF.